This paragraph covers one T cell receptor beta chain sequence. What it binds is not known. This sample is part of a study of naive and memory T cell subsets. Germline assignment: CDR1 DFQATT and CDR2 SNEGSKA (reference sequence). With 1 base removed from V and 2 bases from J, the gap between germline ends came to 11 bases. CDR3 length: 14 amino acids. From the second PCR step, alpha and beta chains were amplified apart. An equimolar mix of two oligonucleotides served as the beta constant-region primer for TRBC1 and TRBC2. Nested alpha and beta constant-region primers with the SP2 primer drove four PCR rounds on ligated cDNA. TCRdb independently ran MiXCR on the UMI-ligation and nested PCR reads; one entry per CDR3 protein. The sample has 150,000 or so distinct CDR3 sequences, approximately 22% seen once. Study-wide findings and caveats: Especially in CD8 cells, naive repertoires contained a few larger clonotypes, possibly CD45RA-re-expressing memory cells.

This TCR derives from a human donor in good health. Material for sequencing was naive CD4+ T cells from blood. V gene TRBV20-1 combines with J gene TRBJ2-5; possible D gene TRBD1, 5 bases. The DNA for the CDR3 is TGCAGTGCTAGAGCGACAGTAACGCAAGAGACCCAGTACTTC. This gives the protein CSARATVTQETQYF.